The 5 T cell receptor beta chains reported below all come from one sample, sequenced in a study of CD8 T cells in Susac syndrome. The RNA input was roughly 0.45 to 1 ug, and it was reverse transcribed with random hexamers. One entry per CDR3 protein results from TCRdb running MiXCR on the immunoSEQ multiplex PCR reads. The table records some 180,000 distinct CDR3 sequences, roughly 95% of them present only once. Sequenced: CD4+ T cells from PBMCs. The receptors come from a human donor in good health.

The chain is built from TRBV7-2 and TRBJ2-5; possibly TRBD2 for D (5 bases). Trimming pared 7 bases from V and 0 bases from J, leaving 12 bases between. The CDR3 loop spans 14 amino acids. Germline values: CDR1 SGHTA, CDR2 FQGNSA. The DNA of the CDR3 is TGTGCCAGCATGACGGGATTAAACCAAGAGACCCAGTACTTC. As protein: CASMTGLNQETQYF.

The chain uses TRBV2 and TRBJ2-7, with unresolved D. The ends were cut back, 10 bases at V and 0 bases at J, with 7 bases in the middle. The CDR3 has 11 residues. Germline assignment: CDR1 SNHLY and CDR2 FYNNEI. This CDR3 is CAKGGSYEQYF. The CDR3 bases are TGTGCCAAGGGTGGCTCCTACGAGCAGTACTTC. Variable domain in full (rest from reference TRBV2 and TRBJ2-7): EPEVTQTPSHQVTQMGQEVILRCVPISNHLYFYWYRQILGQKVEFLVSFYNNEISEKSEIFDDQFSVERPDGSNFTLKIRSTKLEDSAMYFCAKGGSYEQYFGPGTRLTVT.

J is TRBJ1-1 and V is TRBV30, with D perhaps matching TRBD1 (5 bases). The CDR3 is made up of 12 amino acids. CDR1 and CDR2 (germline): GTSNPN, SVGIG (reference sequence). Trimming took 2 bases from V and 5 from J, leaving 9 bases between them. In DNA, the CDR3 is TGTGCCTGGAGTCCAAGACAGACTGAAGCTTTCTTT. It specifies CAWSPRQTEAFF. Complete variable domain (other parts from reference TRBV30 and TRBJ1-1): SQTIHQWPATLVQPVGSPLSLECTVEGTSNPNLYWYRQAAGRGLQLLFYSVGIGQISSEVPQNLSASRPQDRQFILSSKKLLLSDSGFYLCAWSPRQTEAFFGQGTRLTVV.

The genes are TRBV29-1 and TRBJ2-4; D may be TRBD1 or TRBD2 (5 bases each). Germline values: CDR1 SQVTM, CDR2 ANQGSEA. The CDR3 consists of 17 residues. The V gene lost 4 bases and the J gene lost 1 base, with 20 bases spanning the gap. The DNA for the CDR3 is TGCAGCGTTGTGCCTTATGAGGGGCGCGGGGCCAAAAACATTCAGTACTTC. This sequence encodes CSVVPYEGRGAKNIQYF.

V gene TRBV27 combines with J gene TRBJ2-1, with unresolved D. There are 13 residues in the CDR3. Per germline, CDR1 MNHEY and CDR2 SMNVEV (reference sequence). Trimming cost V 2 bases and J 8 bases, with 10 bases left between them. CDR3 sequence: CASSLTEAHEQFF. DNA for the CDR3: TGTGCCAGCAGTTTAACGGAAGCGCATGAGCAGTTCTTC.